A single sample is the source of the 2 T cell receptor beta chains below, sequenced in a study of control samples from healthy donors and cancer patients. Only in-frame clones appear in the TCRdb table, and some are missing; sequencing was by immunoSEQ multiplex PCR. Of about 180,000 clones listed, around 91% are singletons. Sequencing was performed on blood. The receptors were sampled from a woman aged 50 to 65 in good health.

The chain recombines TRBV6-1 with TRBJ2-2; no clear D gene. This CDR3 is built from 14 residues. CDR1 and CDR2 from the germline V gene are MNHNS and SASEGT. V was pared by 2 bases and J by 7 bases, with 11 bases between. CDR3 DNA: TGTGCCAGCAGTGAAAGTGTTGGTGGCGGGGAGCTGTTTTTT. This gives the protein CASSESVGGGELFF.

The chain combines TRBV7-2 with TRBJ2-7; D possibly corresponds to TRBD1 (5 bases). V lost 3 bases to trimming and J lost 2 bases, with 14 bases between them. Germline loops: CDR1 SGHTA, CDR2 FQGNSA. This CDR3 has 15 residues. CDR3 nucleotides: TGTGCCAGCAGCTTCCTCCCCCAAGGGGCCTACGAGCAGTACTTC. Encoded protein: CASSFLPQGAYEQYF.